The 14 T cell receptor beta chains given below trace back to one sample, sequenced in a study of T cells in Graves' hyperthyroidism and ophthalmopathy. TCR beta CDR3 regions were amplified from RNA. First-round RT-PCR of the TCR CDR3 relied on the HTBI primer set. TCRdb re-analysed the multiplex PCR reads in MiXCR, keeping a single row per CDR3 protein. Here the sample spans approximately 380,000 distinct CDR3 sequences, about 20% being singletons. The sequenced sample was blood. The receptor set was obtained from a woman aged 18-30 years with Graves' hyperthyroidism.

This clonotype was observed at least ten times. V is TRBV5-1 and J is TRBJ1-1; TRBD1 matches at 9 bases. V was clipped by 4 bases and J by 0 bases; unmatched bases: 4. The length of the CDR3 is 15 residues. CDR1 SGHRS and CDR2 YFSETQ come from the germline V gene. The CDR3: CASSPRDRVNTEAFF. DNA of the CDR3: TGCGCCAGCAGCCCACGGGACAGGGTGAACACTGAAGCTTTCTTT.

This clonotype was recorded many times. This chain links TRBV6-1 with TRBJ1-5; 8 bases are a match to TRBD1. The CDR3 totals 16 residues. V trimming: 7 bases; J trimming: 4 bases; junction bases outside the gene matches: 12. Germline loops: CDR1 MNHNS, CDR2 SASEGT. The DNA of the CDR3 is TGTGCCAGCAATCTCTCAGGGGGCCGCCGGAATCAGCCCCAGCATTTT. This gives the protein CASNLSGGRRNQPQHF.

This clonotype was seen many times. V and J are TRBV7-3 and TRBJ1-3, with no clear D. V lost 5 bases and J lost 3, with 20 bases in between. The CDR3 runs to 17 residues. Germline CDR1 is SGHTA and CDR2 is FQGTGA. This CDR3 reads CASSNRAASSGGNTIYF. Written as DNA, the CDR3 is TGTGCCAGCAGCAACCGGGCCGCGTCATCAGGTGGAAACACCATATATTTT.

This clonotype was recorded many times. The chain recombines TRBV7-9 with TRBJ1-1, with D unresolved. Germline lookup yields CDR1 SEHNR and CDR2 FQNEAQ (reference sequence). Deletions cut 1 base from V and 6 bases from J, with 12 bases between. This CDR3 comprises 14 residues. CDR3 protein: CASSLGGRFAEAFF. The CDR3 DNA is TGTGCCAGCAGCTTAGGAGGACGTTTCGCTGAAGCTTTCTTT.

This clonotype was seen repeatedly, ten times or more. V usage is TRBV12-3 or TRBV12-4 and J usage is TRBJ1-5; D remains ambiguous. The CDR3 contains 16 residues. Deletions cut 4 bases from V and 4 bases from J, with 17 bases between. The CDR3 sequence is CASSYIGWSFNQPQHF. The CDR3 nucleotides are TGTGCCAGCAGTTACATTGGGTGGTCGTTTAATCAGCCCCAGCATTTT.

This clonotype was recorded only once. The chain recombines TRBV9 with TRBJ2-5; D is unclear. Per germline, CDR1 SGDLS and CDR2 YYNGEE. The length of the CDR3 is 14 residues. Trimming took off 3 bases at V and 2 bases at J, with 11 bases between the two ends. The CDR3 spells CASSAAQRQETQYF. The CDR3 bases are TGTGCCAGCAGCGCAGCGCAGCGACAAGAGACCCAGTACTTC.

This clonotype was counted a few times. This chain uses TRBV18 with TRBJ1-1, with unresolved D. CDR1 and CDR2 (germline): KGHSH, LQKENI. This CDR3 spans 13 amino acids. V dropped 0 bases and J dropped 4 bases, with 6 bases sitting between them. CDR3 region: CASSPPSVTEAFF. As DNA, the CDR3 is TGTGCCAGCTCACCACCGAGTGTCACTGAAGCTTTCTTT.

This clonotype was recorded many times. The chain carries TRBV5-1 and TRBJ1-2; D call uncertain. The ends were cut back, 4 bases at V and 4 bases at J, with 14 bases in the middle. This CDR3 is 14 amino acids long. Germline V gene lookup returns CDR1 SGHRS and CDR2 YFSETQ. The CDR3 DNA is TGCGCCAGCAGCCCTTCGCCTGCTTCCTATGGCTACACCTTC. Amino acids: CASSPSPASYGYTF.

This clonotype was counted at least ten times. The CDR3 DNA follows: TGTGCCAGCAGCTTAGTTTTGGACACGACGTGGGAGACCCAGTACTTC. Its translation: CASSLVLDTTWETQYF. The chain carries TRBV11-2 and TRBJ2-5; a weak D match, TRBD1 (5 bases). V lost 1 base and J lost 5, with 17 bases in between. The CDR3 has 16 residues. Germline-derived CDR1 and CDR2 are SGHAT and FQNNGV.

This clonotype was recorded many times. The CDR3 loop is CASSATGTGGEQYF. The CDR3, as DNA: TGTGCCAGCTCAGCAACCGGGACAGGGGGCGAGCAGTACTTC. The chain links TRBV18 to TRBJ2-7, with TRBD1 identical over 11 bases. J gave up 6 bases and V 5 bases, and 6 bases lay outside the gene matches. CDR3 size: 14 residues. Looked up from germline, CDR1 is KGHSH and CDR2 is LQKENI.

In regard to this clonotype: A much larger clone sits a single nucleotide away, making a read error possible. This chain connects TRBV12-3 or TRBV12-4 to TRBJ2-3; D gene uncertain. This CDR3 has 13 amino acids. CDR3 DNA: TGTGCCAACAGTGCCATATGGGGAGATACGCAGTATTTT. Its protein product is CANSAIWGDTQYF.

For this clonotype: A much bigger clone sits one base away, suggesting this may be a read error. The CDR3 does not close with the conserved phenylalanine or tryptophan, likely indicating a read error. The gene calls are TRBV11-2 and TRBJ1-2; D might be TRBD1 (6 bases). The V end lost 5 bases, the J end lost 6 bases, and 10 bases lay between the germline ends. This CDR3 is built from 12 residues. The germline gives CDR1 SGHAT, CDR2 FQNNGV. The DNA of the CDR3 is TGTGCCAGCAGCCTAGGGGGGGATGGCTACACCTAC. Residues: CASSLGGDGYTY.

The V gene is TRBV20-1, the J gene TRBJ2-7, with D unclear. Germline CDR1 and CDR2: DFQATT and SNEGSKA (reference sequence). The CDR3 runs 13 residues. The V gene lost 5 bases and the J gene lost 5 bases, with 16 bases spanning the gap. The CDR3 region has the DNA TGCAGTGCTGAAACTGGCCCTGTGGACGAGCAGTACTTC. Translation: CSAETGPVDEQYF.

This clonotype has a count of ten or more. A read error may account for a junction end that differs from germline. The V and J genes are TRBV7-2 and TRBJ2-5; D perhaps matches TRBD2 (6 bases). There are 14 residues in the CDR3. CDR1 and CDR2 (germline): SGHTA, FQGNSA. CDR3 DNA sequence: TGTGCCAGCAGCTTAATGAAGGGTGTGGGACTCAGTGACTTC. Translated, it gives CASSLMKGVGLSDF.